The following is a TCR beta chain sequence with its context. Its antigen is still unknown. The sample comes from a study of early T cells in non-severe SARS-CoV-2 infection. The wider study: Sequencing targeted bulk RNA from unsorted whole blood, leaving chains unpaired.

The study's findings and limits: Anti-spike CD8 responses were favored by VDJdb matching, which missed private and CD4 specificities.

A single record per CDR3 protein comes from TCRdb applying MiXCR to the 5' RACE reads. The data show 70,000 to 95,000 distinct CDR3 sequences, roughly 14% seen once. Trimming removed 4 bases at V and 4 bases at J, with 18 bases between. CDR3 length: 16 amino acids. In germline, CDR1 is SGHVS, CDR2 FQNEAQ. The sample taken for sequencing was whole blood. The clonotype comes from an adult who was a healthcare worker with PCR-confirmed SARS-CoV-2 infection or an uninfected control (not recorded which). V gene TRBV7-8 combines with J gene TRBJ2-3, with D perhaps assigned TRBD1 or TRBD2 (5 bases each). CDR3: CASSSSGTWSADTQYF. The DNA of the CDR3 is TGTGCCAGCAGCTCATCCGGGACCTGGTCCGCAGATACGCAGTATTTT.